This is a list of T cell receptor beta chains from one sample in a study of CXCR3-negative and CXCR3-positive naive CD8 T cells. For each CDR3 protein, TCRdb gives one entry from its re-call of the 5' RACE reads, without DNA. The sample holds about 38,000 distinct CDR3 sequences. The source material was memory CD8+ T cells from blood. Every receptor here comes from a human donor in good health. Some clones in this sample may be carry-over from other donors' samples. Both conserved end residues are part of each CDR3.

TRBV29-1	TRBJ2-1	CSVAGLAASNEQFF
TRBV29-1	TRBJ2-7	CSVVRSSGTYEQYF
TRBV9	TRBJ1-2	CASSPMTNYGYTF
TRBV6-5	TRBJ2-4	CASSYGGQNIQYF
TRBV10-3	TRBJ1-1	CAIRATQFSSPSNTEAFF
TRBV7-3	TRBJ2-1	CASSSPEAGESDNEQFF
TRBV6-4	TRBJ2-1	CASSPSPAGAYNEQFF
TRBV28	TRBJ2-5	CASSSEGAAQETQYF
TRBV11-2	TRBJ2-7	CASSWGPSYEQYF
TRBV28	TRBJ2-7	CASSLDGRREQYF
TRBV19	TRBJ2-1	CASSITDNNEQFF
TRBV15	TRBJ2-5	CATSSEGEGETQYF
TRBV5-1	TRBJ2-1	CASKTGLGRDEQFF
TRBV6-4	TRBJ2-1	CASSDVAGQDNEQFF
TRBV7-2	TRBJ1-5	CASSSAGGQNQPQHF
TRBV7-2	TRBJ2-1	CASSSTETGAYNEQFF
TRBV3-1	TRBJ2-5	CASSLGTTQETQYF
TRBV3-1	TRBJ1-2	CASSQEGGRANYGYTF
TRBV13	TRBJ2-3	CASSLGQLAGNTQYF
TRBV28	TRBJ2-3	CASSPVTEFTDTQYF
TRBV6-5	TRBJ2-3	CASSYYGTQYF
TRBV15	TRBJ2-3	CATSRDPSLTSGDTDTQYF
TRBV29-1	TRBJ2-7	CSVEDGFTYEQYF
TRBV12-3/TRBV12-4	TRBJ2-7	CASSTQDRGEQYF
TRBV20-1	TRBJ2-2	CSAIRSNTGELFF
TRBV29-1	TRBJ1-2	CSARQVYGYTF
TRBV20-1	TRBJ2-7	CSARDRGQGRFSYEQYF
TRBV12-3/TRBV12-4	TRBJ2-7	CASSLWGSSYEQYF
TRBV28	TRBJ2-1	CASSLERVRNEQFF
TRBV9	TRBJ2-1	CASSVVIGYNEQFF
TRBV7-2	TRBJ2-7	CASSLDGGYYEQYF
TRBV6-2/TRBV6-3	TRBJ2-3	CASSFSSSGKQNTQYF
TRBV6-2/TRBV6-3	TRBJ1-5	CASSRGEAYQPQHF
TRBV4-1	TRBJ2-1	CASSPGPSDEQFF
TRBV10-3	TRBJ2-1	CAISESGVYNEQFF
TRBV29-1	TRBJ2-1	CSVVGRGGVYNEQFF
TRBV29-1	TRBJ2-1	CSVAGGESNEQFF
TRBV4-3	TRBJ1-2	CASSQDESYGTPNYGYTF
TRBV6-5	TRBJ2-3	CASSYRFSTDTQYF
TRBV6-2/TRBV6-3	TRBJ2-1	CASSYLGHHNEQFF
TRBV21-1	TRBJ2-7	CASSKGWTGDYEQYF
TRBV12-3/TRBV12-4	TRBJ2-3	CASSLTDYTDTQYF
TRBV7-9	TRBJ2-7	CDSSLLLSYEQYF
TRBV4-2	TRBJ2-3	CASSQHTGLAGTDTQYF
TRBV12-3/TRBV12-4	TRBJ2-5	CASSPYSARETQYF
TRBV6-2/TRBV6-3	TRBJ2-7	CASSYSTAGSYEQYF
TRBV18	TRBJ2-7	CASSLPGSHEQYF
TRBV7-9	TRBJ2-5	CASSSDRGTIKYQETQYF
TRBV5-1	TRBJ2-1	CASSLHYRDAYNEQFF